This TCR beta chain was observed in a study of blood T cell repertoires in COVID-19. Background on the study: The origin of the acute and convalescent COVID-19 samples was the United States, Italy and Spain.

The CDR3 covers 15 residues. Germline V gene lookup returns CDR1 MNHEY and CDR2 SVGEGT. V shed 5 bases and J 12 bases; nucleotides not matched to a gene: 14. In the original workflow: The authors estimated nucleated cell counts from reference gene primer amplification. Profiling relied on immunoSEQ multiplex PCR, and the TCRdb table lists in-frame clones only, not all of them. Clone size and V and J calls were adopted from that table, with D and trimming inferred from the DNA. The profile shows about 260,000 clones, approximately 82% of them singletons. This clone has only a few counts. Input material: peripheral blood. This chain links TRBV6-2 or TRBV6-3 with TRBJ2-1; TRBD2 matches at 9 bases. This sequence originates from a woman older than 75 with acute or convalescent COVID-19. The CDR3 loop is CASSAGTSSRDGQFF. DNA for the CDR3: TGTGCCAGCAGTGCCGGGACTAGCTCGAGGGACGGGCAGTTCTTC.